The 21 T cell receptor beta chains below come from one sample, sequenced in a study of cytomegalovirus exposure and HLA in healthy donors. PCR primers comprised 60 Vbeta and 13 Jbeta primers. This table comes from immunoSEQ multiplex PCR, and its TCRdb copy is limited to in-frame clones, with some not included. The sample shows 150,000 to 200,000 clones, about 80% of them seen only once. The specimen was PBMCs. These receptors originate from a man younger than 30 in good health and CMV-seropositive.

This clone was recorded once. J is TRBJ2-5 and V is TRBV13; the match to TRBD2 covers 8 bases. CDR3 length equals 15 residues. V was clipped by 6 bases and J by 7 bases; unmatched bases: 13. Germline CDR1 PRHDT, CDR2 FYEKMQ (reference sequence). The CDR3 loop is CASSPGGGLGGTQYF. The DNA of the CDR3 is TGTGCCAGCAGTCCCGGGGGGGGCCTTGGAGGGACCCAGTACTTC.

The CDR3: CAGETEQETQYF. The DNA of the CDR3 is TGTGCCGGCGAGACGGAGCAAGAGACCCAGTACTTC. The chain recombines TRBV7-9 with TRBJ2-5; the D is unclear. The germline V and J ends were trimmed by 11 bases and 2 bases, with 12 bases remaining between them. Looked up from germline, CDR1 is SEHNR and CDR2 is FQNEAQ (reference sequence). The CDR3 runs to 12 residues.

The chain has TRBV5-6 and TRBJ2-2; the D gene is possibly TRBD2 (6 bases). Between the trimmed V and J ends, which lost 1 base and 0 bases, there was a span of 10 bases. The germline CDR1 and CDR2 sequences are SGHDT and YYEEEE. The CDR3 covers 16 residues. The CDR3 spells CASSLRSGANTGELFF. The CDR3, as DNA: TGTGCCAGCAGCTTGCGTTCGGGAGCGAACACCGGGGAGCTGTTTTTT.

This clone was seen a handful of times. The J gene is TRBJ1-2, the V gene TRBV9; D gene unclear. The length of the CDR3 is 12 residues. V was cut by 0 bases and J by 9 bases, with 9 bases left in between. Per the germline V gene, CDR1 is SGDLS and CDR2 is YYNGEE. The chain's CDR3 is CASSVGGQRYTF. The CDR3 DNA reads TGTGCCAGCAGCGTAGGAGGGCAACGCTACACCTTC.

CDR3 nucleotide sequence: TGTGCCAGTAGTATTCAGGGGGGAAACACCGGGGAGCTGTTTTTT. Translating gives CASSIQGGNTGELFF. The genes are TRBV19 and TRBJ2-2; D perhaps matches TRBD1 (7 bases). Germline V lookup: CDR1 LNHDA, CDR2 SQIVND (reference sequence). V was clipped by 3 bases and J by 2 bases, with 10 bases between them. The CDR3 covers 15 residues. The entire variable domain, with the rest obtained from reference TRBV19 and TRBJ2-2, is as follows: DGGITQSPKYLFRKEGQNVTLSCEQNLNHDAMYWYRQDPGQGLRLIYYSQIVNDFQKGDIAEGYSVSREKKESFPLTVTSAQKNPTAFYLCASSIQGGNTGELFFGEGSRLTVL.

The V gene is TRBV6-1, the J gene TRBJ1-1; D remains unclear. Trimming removed 10 bases from V and 0 bases from J, with 12 bases in between. This CDR3 comprises 13 residues. CDR1 is MNHNS, CDR2 SASEGT, per germline. The CDR3 region is CATPGSLNTEAFF. The CDR3 DNA sequence: TGTGCCACCCCGGGGTCGCTGAACACTGAAGCTTTCTTT.

The table lists this clone with a few counts. The J gene is TRBJ1-4, the V gene TRBV9, with D unclear. The length of the CDR3 is 15 residues. The germline gives CDR1 SGDLS, CDR2 YYNGEE. V shed 1 base and J shed 4 bases, with 11 bases lying between them. CDR3 nucleotide sequence: TGTGCCAGCAGCGTAAGCATCCAGGATAATGAAAAACTGTTTTTT. Translation: CASSVSIQDNEKLFF.

The rearrangement uses TRBV13 and TRBJ2-7; TRBD1 aligns across 9 bases. The CDR3 is made up of 14 amino acids. Germline CDR1 PRHDT, CDR2 FYEKMQ (reference sequence). V lost 5 bases and J lost 0; bases outside the gene matches: 2. The CDR3 DNA follows: TGTGCCAGCAGCGGACAGGGGATCTCCTACGAGCAGTACTTC. This sequence encodes CASSGQGISYEQYF.

This clone was seen a handful of times. The chain employs TRBV7-9 and TRBJ2-2, with unresolved D. The CDR3 extends over 13 amino acids. From germline, CDR1 is SEHNR and CDR2 FQNEAQ (reference sequence). V shed 3 bases and J shed 5 bases, with 7 bases lying between them. The CDR3 sequence: CASSFGWTGELFF. Here the CDR3 DNA reads TGTGCCAGCAGCTTCGGTTGGACCGGGGAGCTGTTTTTT.

The chain employs TRBV7-8 and TRBJ2-7, with 7 bases lining up with TRBD2. Germline CDR1 is SGHVS and CDR2 is FQNEAQ. The CDR3 is 16 residues long. Unmatched junction bases numbered 9, after V lost 0 bases and J lost 4 bases. CDR3 loop: CASSLALGGRAYEQYF. DNA for the CDR3: TGTGCCAGCAGCTTAGCGCTAGGAGGGAGGGCGTACGAGCAGTACTTC.

V gene TRBV7-8 combines with J gene TRBJ2-7, with D uncertain. The length of the CDR3 is 14 residues. Germline CDR1 and CDR2: SGHVS and FQNEAQ. The V end lost 0 bases, the J end lost 7 bases, and 13 bases lay between the germline ends. The CDR3 loop reads CASSLARPPWEQYF. DNA of the CDR3: TGTGCCAGCAGCTTAGCGCGGCCGCCCTGGGAGCAGTACTTC.

V gene TRBV9 combines with J gene TRBJ2-2; 11 positions agree with TRBD2. The J segment lost 3 bases and the V segment lost 7 bases, leaving 5 bases of the junction unmatched. Germline V CDR1 and CDR2: SGDLS, YYNGEE. The CDR3 contains 15 residues. In DNA form, the CDR3 reads TGTGCCAGCGGCACTAGCGGGAGTTACACCGGGGAGCTGTTTTTT. Translation gives CASGTSGSYTGELFF.

This CDR3 is CASSQDQRGAGYTF. The CDR3 DNA reads TGCGCCAGCAGCCAAGATCAGCGGGGGGCCGGCTACACCTTC. The chain is built from TRBV4-1 and TRBJ1-2, with D possibly being TRBD1 (6 bases). Trimming took off 0 bases at V and 8 bases at J, with 13 bases between the two ends. This CDR3 region has 14 residues. Germline-derived CDR1 and CDR2 are MGHRA and YSYEKL.

The chain is built from TRBV19 and TRBJ1-1, with 8 positions matching TRBD1. Germline loops: CDR1 LNHDA, CDR2 SQIVND (reference sequence). The CDR3 has 13 residues. J lost 8 bases, V lost 3 bases, and 5 bases had no gene match. The DNA for the CDR3 is TGTGCCAGTAGTATTGAAAGGGACAGGGAAGCTTTCTTT. Encoded protein: CASSIERDREAFF.

CDR3 residues: CASRPSKGAYSTGELFF. DNA of the CDR3: TGTGCCAGCCGACCCAGTAAAGGGGCTTATAGCACCGGGGAGCTGTTTTTT. J is TRBJ2-2 and V is TRBV27; D possibly corresponds to TRBD1 (5 bases). Trimming removed 8 bases from V and 4 bases from J, with 23 bases in between. Per the germline V gene, CDR1 is MNHEY and CDR2 is SMNVEV (reference sequence). The CDR3 length is 17 residues.

This clone has only a few counts. The rearrangement uses TRBV15 and TRBJ1-4; D possibly corresponds to TRBD1 (6 bases). Germline-derived CDR1 and CDR2 are LNHNV and YYDKDF (reference sequence). V shed 5 bases and J shed 5 bases, with 15 bases lying between them. The CDR3 length is 15 residues. CDR3 protein: CATSPDRTGNEKLFF. The CDR3 DNA reads TGTGCCACCAGCCCAGATCGAACAGGGAATGAAAAACTGTTTTTT.

This chain uses TRBV4-3 with TRBJ2-7; the match to TRBD1 covers 7 bases. Germline trimming cut 0 bases from V and 1 base from J; bases unmatched to any gene: 6. The CDR3 runs to 16 residues. Germline assignment: CDR1 LGHNA and CDR2 YSLEER. The CDR3 here is CASSQDPGQNSYEQYF. The CDR3 coding sequence is TGCGCCAGCAGCCAAGACCCGGGACAGAATTCCTACGAGCAGTACTTC.

V is TRBV15 and J is TRBJ1-5, with no clear D. With 1 base removed from V and 6 bases from J, the gap between germline ends came to 10 bases. Germline V gene sequence: CDR1 LNHNV, CDR2 YYDKDF (reference sequence). This CDR3 comprises 14 residues. CDR3 DNA: TGTGCCACCAGCAGAGGAGGAACGGGTCAGCCCCAGCATTTT. It codes for CATSRGGTGQPQHF. The entire variable domain, with the rest obtained from reference TRBV15 and TRBJ1-5, is as follows: DAMVIQNPRYQVTQFGKPVTLSCSQTLNHNVMYWYQQKSSQAPKLLFHYYDKDFNNEADTPDNFQSRRPNTSFCFLDIRSPGLGDTAMYLCATSRGGTGQPQHFGDGTRLSIL.

The chain uses TRBV6-1 and TRBJ1-4, with a tentative D call TRBD1 (6 bases). This CDR3 spans 15 amino acids. Trimming shortened V by 3 bases and J by 7 bases, and 15 bases separated the two germline ends. Germline CDR1 and CDR2: MNHNS and SASEGT. CDR3 residues: CASSDYGGEGEKLFF. Here the CDR3 DNA reads TGTGCCAGCAGTGATTATGGGGGCGAAGGTGAAAAACTGTTTTTT.

This chain connects TRBV7-2 to TRBJ1-1, with a tentative D call TRBD1 (6 bases). The CDR3 is 14 residues long. The V and J ends lost 3 bases and 4 bases respectively, with 12 bases between them. Per germline, CDR1 SGHTA and CDR2 FQGNSA. CDR3 protein: CASSFDRWGTEAFF. CDR3 DNA: TGTGCCAGCAGCTTTGACAGGTGGGGCACTGAAGCTTTCTTT.

The chain links TRBV7-2 to TRBJ2-2; the D gene is possibly TRBD1 (5 bases). The ends were cut back, 2 bases at V and 3 bases at J, with 7 bases in the middle. The germline V gene encodes CDR1 SGHTA and CDR2 FQGNSA. The CDR3 is made up of 14 amino acids. The CDR3 DNA follows: TGTGCCAGCAGCTTACTAGGGGACACCGGGGAGCTGTTTTTT. Translation gives CASSLLGDTGELFF. Full variable domain (outside the CDR3, taken from reference TRBV7-2 and TRBJ2-2): GAGVSQSPSNKVTEKGKDVELRCDPISGHTALYWYRQSLGQGLEFLIYFQGNSAPDKSGLPSDRFSAERTGGSVSTLTIQRTQQEDSAVYLCASSLLGDTGELFFGEGSRLTVL.